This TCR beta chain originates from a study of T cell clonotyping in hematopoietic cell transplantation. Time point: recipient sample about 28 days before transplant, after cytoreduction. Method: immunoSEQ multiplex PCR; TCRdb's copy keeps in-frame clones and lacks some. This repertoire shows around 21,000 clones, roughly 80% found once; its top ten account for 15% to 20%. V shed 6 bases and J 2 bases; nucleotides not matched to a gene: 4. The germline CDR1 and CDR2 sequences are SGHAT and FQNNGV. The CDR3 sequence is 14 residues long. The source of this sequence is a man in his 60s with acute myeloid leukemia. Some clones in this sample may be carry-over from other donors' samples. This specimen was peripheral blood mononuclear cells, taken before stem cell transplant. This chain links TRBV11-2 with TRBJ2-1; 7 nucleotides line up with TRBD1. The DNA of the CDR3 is TGTGCCAGCAGTTGGACAGGCGCCTACAATGAGCAGTTCTTC. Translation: CASSWTGAYNEQFF. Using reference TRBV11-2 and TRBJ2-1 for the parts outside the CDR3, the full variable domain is EAGVAQSPRYKIIEKRQSVAFWCNPISGHATLYWYQQILGQGPKLLIQFQNNGVVDDSQLPKDRFSAERLKGVDSTLKIQPAKLEDSAVYLCASSWTGAYNEQFFGPGTRLTVL.